This T cell receptor (beta chain) was found in a study of a mutant IDH1 vaccine in newly diagnosed glioma. The overall study: Scheduled at week 35, visit V12 preceded visit V13, held at week 47.

Measured with immunoSEQ multiplex PCR; TCRdb has only the in-frame clones, and not every one. The table shows around 52,000 clones, with roughly four fifths occurring only once. Time point noted: week 35, safety follow-up. The content of each vaccine dose was 300 ug of mutant IDH1 20-mer peptide, and topical imiquimod accompanied it. During weeks 1, 3, 5, 7, 11, 15, 19 and 23, patients received eight vaccinations. As regards this clone: Its antigen remains unidentified.

Overall study findings and caveats: Overall, more than 80% of patients had vaccine-induced immune responses.

The material sequenced was PBMCs, taken from a glioma patient whose treatment included an IDH1 peptide vaccine. The sequence was obtained from a middle-aged man with glioma.

The CDR3 bases are TGCGCCAGCTCAGCAGGTTCCTACGAGCAGTACTTC. It specifies CASSAGSYEQYF. The chain carries TRBV10-1 and TRBJ2-7; no reliable D call. This CDR3 spans 12 amino acids. Germline V gene data show CDR1 as WNHNN and CDR2 as SYGVQD (reference sequence). V was trimmed by 8 bases and J by 1 base, leaving 9 bases between them.